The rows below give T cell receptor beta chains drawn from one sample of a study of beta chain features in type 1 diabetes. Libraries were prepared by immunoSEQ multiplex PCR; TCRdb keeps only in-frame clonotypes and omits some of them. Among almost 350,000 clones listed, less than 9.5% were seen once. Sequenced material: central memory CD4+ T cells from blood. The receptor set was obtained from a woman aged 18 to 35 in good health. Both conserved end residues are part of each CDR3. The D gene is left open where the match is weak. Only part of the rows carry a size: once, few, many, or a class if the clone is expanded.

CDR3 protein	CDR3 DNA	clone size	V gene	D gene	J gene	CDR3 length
CASSEANAGDGNQPQHF	TGTGCCAGCAGTGAAGCGAATGCGGGGGACGGCAATCAGCCCCAGCATTTT	few	TRBV6-1	.	TRBJ1-5	17
CASSFLTHGTYQETQYF	TGTGCCAGCAGCTTTCTTACCCACGGAACGTACCAAGAGACCCAGTACTTC	.	TRBV7-2	.	TRBJ2-5	17
CASSFGGHSTDTQYF	TGTGCCAGCAGCTTCGGAGGCCACTCCACAGATACGCAGTATTTT	.	TRBV7-3	.	TRBJ2-3	15
CASRRQGEQFF	TGTGCCAGCAGAAGGCAGGGGGAGCAGTTCTTC	.	TRBV2	.	TRBJ2-1	11
CASSRTSGDSYEQYF	TGTGCCAGTAGCCGCACTAGCGGAGACTCCTACGAGCAGTACTTC	.	TRBV19	TRBD2	TRBJ2-7	15
CASSEGSSQETQYF	TGTGCCAGCAGTGAAGGGAGTTCACAAGAGACCCAGTACTTC	few	TRBV2	.	TRBJ2-5	14
CASSDFTSGVRRQFF	TGTGCCAGCAGTGATTTTACTAGCGGGGTGCGCAGGCAGTTCTTC	few	TRBV2	TRBD2	TRBJ2-1	15
CASSQTGGRLGEQYF	TGTGCCAGCAGCCAGACGGGAGGCCGGCTTGGGGAGCAGTACTTC	few	TRBV7-2	TRBD2	TRBJ2-7	15
CASSQELAGVQDTQYF	TGTGCCAGCAGCCAAGAACTAGCGGGAGTTCAAGATACGCAGTATTTT	few	TRBV4-2	TRBD2	TRBJ2-3	16
CASKPQGLNTEAFF	TGTGCCAGCAAACCTCAGGGGCTGAACACTGAAGCTTTCTTT	.	TRBV6-5	.	TRBJ1-1	14
CASSPSSRAYEQYF	TGTGCCAGCAGCCCGTCTAGCAGGGCCTACGAGCAGTACTTC	.	TRBV7-2	.	TRBJ2-7	14
CASSLYGAQAGHEQYF	TGTGCCAGCAGCTTATACGGTGCCCAAGCGGGTCACGAGCAGTACTTC	few	TRBV7-2	.	TRBJ2-7	16
CASSPGRQTRGTQYF	TGTGCCAGCTCACCAGGTCGCCAGACCAGAGGGACCCAGTACTTC	.	TRBV18	.	TRBJ2-5	15
CASSLRQGGSNQPQHF	TGTGCCAGCAGCTTACGACAGGGGGGGTCAAATCAGCCCCAGCATTTT	.	TRBV7-2	TRBD1	TRBJ1-5	16
CASSSSLDPDRGGEQYF	TGTGCCAGCAGCTCCTCACTCGACCCGGACAGGGGGGGCGAGCAGTACTTC	.	TRBV13	TRBD1	TRBJ2-7	17
CASLTSGSFTGELFF	TGTGCCAGCCTTACTAGCGGGAGTTTCACCGGGGAGCTGTTTTTT	few	TRBV6-6	TRBD2	TRBJ2-2	15
CASSSGTSNTEAFF	TGTGCCAGCAGTTCCGGGACATCGAACACTGAAGCTTTCTTT	few	TRBV28	.	TRBJ1-1	14
CAISAGYANEKLFF	TGTGCCATCAGTGCTGGATACGCTAATGAAAAACTGTTTTTT	few	TRBV6-6	.	TRBJ1-4	14
CASSLSPLVGSNEKLFF	TGCGCCAGCAGCTTGTCTCCGCTAGTTGGGTCTAATGAAAAACTGTTTTTT	.	TRBV5-1	.	TRBJ1-4	17
CASSFITGGGVEQFF	TGTGCCAGCAGTTTTATCACAGGGGGAGGTGTTGAGCAGTTCTTC	few	TRBV6-6	TRBD1	TRBJ2-1	15
CASSLDPMSPFQYF	TGTGCCAGCAGCTTAGACCCGATGAGCCCATTTCAGTACTTC	many	TRBV7-9	.	TRBJ2-4	14
CASSLLAEGLGEQYF	TGTGCCAGCAGTTTACTAGCGGAGGGTTTGGGAGAGCAGTACTTC	few	TRBV6-5	TRBD2	TRBJ2-7	15
CASTRGRHYEQFF	TGTGCCAGCACCAGAGGACGACATTACGAGCAGTTCTTC	.	TRBV6-5	.	TRBJ2-1	13
CASSQLAGGANTQYF	TGCGCCAGCAGCCAACTAGCGGGAGGGGCGAATACGCAGTATTTT	few	TRBV5-1	TRBD2	TRBJ2-3	15
CASSGRKQGASYEQYF	TGTGCCAGCAGCGGACGAAAACAGGGGGCCTCATACGAGCAGTACTTC	.	TRBV5-7	TRBD1	TRBJ2-7	16
CASSHRGNYGYTF	TGTGCCAGCAGCCATCGGGGCAACTATGGCTACACCTTC	many	TRBV14	.	TRBJ1-2	13
CASSLGGTGFEKLFF	TGTGCCAGCAGTTTAGGGGGAACAGGGTTCGAAAAACTGTTTTTT	.	TRBV28	.	TRBJ1-4	15
CASSLVSPAGGSRSYNEQFF	TGTGCCAGCAGCTTAGTCTCCCCAGCGGGAGGATCACGCTCCTACAATGAGCAGTTCTTC	many	TRBV7-6	TRBD2	TRBJ2-1	20
CASRETENTDTQYF	TGTGCCAGCAGAGAGACAGAAAACACAGATACGCAGTATTTT	.	TRBV27	.	TRBJ2-3	14
CASSSGQGREQYF	TGTGCCAGCAGCTCCGGACAGGGACGCGAGCAGTACTTC	few	TRBV7-8	TRBD1	TRBJ2-7	13
CSVEVGGFYEQFF	TGCAGCGTTGAAGTGGGTGGTTTTTATGAGCAGTTCTTC	.	TRBV29-1	.	TRBJ2-1	13
CASRIGASTTEAFF	TGTGCCAGCAGGATAGGGGCGAGTACCACTGAAGCTTTCTTT	few	TRBV9	.	TRBJ1-1	14
CASSSSSDPATSAYNEQFF	TGCGCCAGCAGCTCCTCCTCTGACCCCGCGACTAGCGCGTACAATGAGCAGTTCTTC	few	TRBV5-1	TRBD2	TRBJ2-1	19
CSVEEGMNTEAFF	TGCAGCGTTGAAGAAGGCATGAACACTGAAGCTTTCTTT	few	TRBV29-1	.	TRBJ1-1	13
CASSLAVGAYEQYF	TGCGCCAGCAGCTTGGCAGTGGGCGCATATGAGCAGTACTTC	.	TRBV5-1	.	TRBJ2-7	14
CASSPQLRPHEQYF	TGTGCCAGCAGCCCCCAGCTCCGTCCCCACGAGCAGTACTTC	.	TRBV7-2	.	TRBJ2-7	14
CASAPGRALNQPQHF	TGTGCCAGTGCCCCCGGGAGAGCCCTCAATCAGCCCCAGCATTTT	many	TRBV19	.	TRBJ1-5	15
CASSFSRQSNEQFF	TGTGCCAGCAGTTTTTCACGGCAGTCCAATGAGCAGTTCTTC	.	TRBV28	.	TRBJ2-1	14
CASRGISGSVSEQYF	TGTGCCAGCAGGGGGATTAGCGGGAGTGTCTCCGAGCAGTACTTC	.	TRBV6-5	TRBD2	TRBJ2-7	15
CASTVTSGYEQYF	TGTGCCAGCACCGTTACTAGCGGATACGAGCAGTACTTC	.	TRBV28	TRBD2	TRBJ2-7	13
CASSLAALAGVNEQFF	TGTGCCAGCAGCTTAGCAGCCCTAGCGGGAGTAAATGAGCAGTTCTTC	.	TRBV7-2	TRBD2	TRBJ2-1	16
CAGRQGPIYGYTF	TGTGCCGGCCGACAGGGGCCCATCTATGGCTACACCTTC	few	TRBV2	TRBD1	TRBJ1-2	13
CASSLARETQYF	TGTGCCAGCAGCTTAGCTAGAGAGACCCAGTACTTC	.	TRBV7-8	.	TRBJ2-5	12
CASRTSPGSGTDTQYF	TGTGCCAGCAGGACCTCTCCGGGGTCGGGCACAGATACGCAGTATTTT	few	TRBV25-1	.	TRBJ2-3	16
CASSVGAGGSKNIQYF	TGTGCCAGCAGCGTAGGAGCGGGAGGGTCCAAAAACATTCAGTACTTC	.	TRBV9	TRBD2	TRBJ2-4	16